These 9 T cell receptor beta chains share one sample of origin, sequenced in a study of blood T cell repertoires in COVID-19. Sequencing used immunoSEQ multiplex PCR; TCRdb keeps in-frame clones, though not all of them. This table has 150,000 to 200,000 clones, over 75% appearing once. The source material was peripheral blood. The receptor set was obtained from a man in his sixties with active or convalescent COVID-19.

The sample holds one count of this clone. This chain uses TRBV29-1 with TRBJ2-7, with 9 bases fitting TRBD2. The CDR3 is made up of 17 amino acids. Losses at the gene ends were 3 bases for V and 1 base for J; bases not matched to a gene: 13. CDR1 and CDR2 from the germline V gene are SQVTM and ANQGSEA. The CDR3 nucleotides are TGCAGCGTTGAGGGTCCAATACTAGCGGGTGAATCCTACGAGCAGTACTTC. This sequence encodes CSVEGPILAGESYEQYF.

The chain links TRBV3-1 (or the pseudogene TRBV3-2) to TRBJ2-7, with D possibly TRBD2 on 5 matching bases. The V end was cut by 1 base, the J end by 0 bases, with 10 bases between. The length of the CDR3 is 15 residues. CDR1 and CDR2 (germline): LGHDT, YNNKEL (reference sequence). The CDR3 DNA reads TGTGCCAGCAGCCAAGCCGCTAGCAACTCCTACGAGCAGTACTTC. This gives the protein CASSQAASNSYEQYF.

Comments on this clone: At one end, the junction sequence differs from germline, possibly due to a read error. The V and J genes are TRBV29-1 and TRBJ1-1; no clear D gene. The CDR3 runs to 11 residues. Germline V gene sequence: CDR1 SQVTM, CDR2 ANQGSEA. In nucleotides, the CDR3 is TGCAGCGCGCGTCAGAACGCTGAAGCTTTCTTT. This translates into CSARQNAEAFF.

This chain uses TRBV7-2 with TRBJ1-5, with unresolved D. Germline assignment: CDR1 SGHTA and CDR2 FQGNSA. The CDR3 is made up of 13 amino acids. Trimming removed 2 bases at V and 4 bases at J, with 6 bases between. CDR3 nucleotide sequence: TGTGCCAGCAGCTTAACCGGGAATCAGCCCCAGCATTTT. It yields the protein CASSLTGNQPQHF. Combining the CDR3 with reference TRBV7-2 and TRBJ1-5 gives the whole variable domain GAGVSQSPSNKVTEKGKDVELRCDPISGHTALYWYRQSLGQGLEFLIYFQGNSAPDKSGLPSDRFSAERTGGSVSTLTIQRTQQEDSAVYLCASSLTGNQPQHFGDGTRLSIL.

This clone has a single count. The chain has TRBV29-1 and TRBJ1-3, with D possibly being TRBD1 (6 bases). Germline V gives CDR1 SQVTM, CDR2 ANQGSEA. There are 14 residues in the CDR3. Trimming left V 7 bases short and J 2 bases short, with 15 bases between. CDR3 in amino acids: CSGLQGTAGNTIYF. The CDR3 nucleotides are TGCAGCGGGCTACAGGGTACTGCTGGAAACACCATATATTTT.

The chain joins TRBV2 to TRBJ2-3; D call uncertain. The CDR3 length is 10 residues. CDR1 and CDR2 (germline): SNHLY, FYNNEI. V lost 8 bases to trimming and J lost 6 bases, with 6 bases between them. DNA of the CDR3: TGTGCCAGCTACGGGGATACGCAGTATTTT. Translating it yields CASYGDTQYF.

The genes are TRBV10-3 and TRBJ1-2; maybe TRBD1 (5 bases). Germline V CDR1 and CDR2: ENHRY, SYGVKD. The V gene lost 4 bases and the J gene lost 3 bases, with 21 bases spanning the gap. The CDR3 is 17 residues long. Here the CDR3 DNA reads TGTGCCATCAGTGGGGCGGCAGGGCGAGTAGAAGACTATGGCTACACCTTC. Its protein product is CAISGAAGRVEDYGYTF.

This rearrangement joins TRBV5-1 to TRBJ1-1; D not certain. V dropped 2 bases and J dropped 4 bases, with 9 bases sitting between them. This CDR3 contains 13 residues. Germline V gene sequence: CDR1 SGHRS, CDR2 YFSETQ. The CDR3 region is CASSFESVTEAFF. In DNA, the CDR3 is TGCGCCAGCAGCTTCGAGAGTGTCACTGAAGCTTTCTTT.

The V call is TRBV5-1, the J call TRBJ1-5, with D possibly being TRBD1 (6 bases). Looked up from germline, CDR1 is SGHRS and CDR2 is YFSETQ. Trimming left V 2 bases short and J 5 bases short, with 14 bases between. The CDR3 runs 15 residues. The CDR3 DNA sequence: TGCGCCAGCAGCTTTGACAGGCAGCCTCATCAGCCCCAGCATTTT. Residues: CASSFDRQPHQPQHF.